The 8 T cell receptor beta chains in this list originate from one sample, sequenced in a study of cytomegalovirus exposure and HLA in healthy donors. Vbeta (60) and Jbeta (13) primers were used in the PCR. Produced via immunoSEQ multiplex PCR; TCRdb's table is partial and in-frame only. The data show 150,000 to 200,000 clones, roughly 85% seen once. Material: PBMCs. All receptors derive from a woman between 45 and 65 years old in good health and CMV-seronegative.

The chain links TRBV4-1 to TRBJ2-1; D is unclear. Germline-derived CDR1 and CDR2 are MGHRA and YSYEKL. Trimming took 1 base from V and 0 from J, leaving 10 bases between them. This CDR3 region has 16 residues. The CDR3 bases are TGCGCCAGCAGCCAAGTTCTAGGTAGCTCCTACAATGAGCAGTTCTTC. As protein: CASSQVLGSSYNEQFF.

As to this clone: This sample includes further DNA sequences coding for the same CDR3. The J gene is TRBJ1-2, the V gene TRBV28; the D is unclear. Germline CDR1 and CDR2: MDHEN and SYDVKM. V lost 8 bases and J lost 2, with 15 bases in between. The CDR3 length is 14 residues. CDR3 nucleotides: TGTGCCAGCGTCCGGAGCACTCGAAACTATGGCTACACCTTC. Translation: CASVRSTRNYGYTF.

The chain uses TRBV11-2 and TRBJ1-2; D not certain. There are 14 residues in the CDR3. The V gene lost 0 bases and the J gene lost 4 bases, with 9 bases spanning the gap. CDR1 is SGHAT and CDR2 is FQNNGV in the germline V gene. Here the CDR3 DNA reads TGTGCCAGCAGCTTAGAGGACTCACTCTATGGCTACACCTTC. Its translation is CASSLEDSLYGYTF.

The chain combines TRBV6-5 with TRBJ1-2, with D possibly being TRBD1 (6 bases). The germline V and J ends were trimmed by 6 bases and 6 bases, with 14 bases remaining between them. This CDR3 is built from 13 residues. Germline V lookup: CDR1 MNHEY, CDR2 SVGAGI. DNA of the CDR3: TGTGCCAGCAGCCGTGACAGGACAGATGGCTACACCTTC. As protein: CASSRDRTDGYTF.

The V and J genes are TRBV7-2 and TRBJ2-7; weak D call: TRBD1 (6 bases). Between the trimmed V and J ends, which lost 5 bases and 0 bases, there was a span of 17 bases. Germline V lookup: CDR1 SGHTA, CDR2 FQGNSA. CDR3 length: 16 amino acids. The CDR3 sequence: CASSRANTGSSYEQYF. CDR3 nucleotide sequence: TGTGCCAGCAGCCGCGCCAACACAGGGAGCTCCTACGAGCAGTACTTC.

J is TRBJ2-3 and V is TRBV5-8; D is possibly TRBD1 (5 bases). Germline CDR1 and CDR2: SGHTS and YDEGEE. The CDR3 runs to 15 residues. Trimming stripped 4 bases from V and 0 bases from J, with 12 bases between. CDR3 coding DNA: TGTGCCAGCAGCCCCAGGGTGACTAGCACAGATACGCAGTATTTT. Protein sequence: CASSPRVTSTDTQYF.

The chain is built from TRBV29-1 and TRBJ1-2; 8 bases align to TRBD1. The germline V gene has CDR1 SQVTM and CDR2 ANQGSEA. J was trimmed by 3 bases and V by 2 bases; bases with no gene match: 5. The CDR3 is 14 residues long. The CDR3 DNA sequence: TGCAGCGTTGAAACAGGGGGTAGGGACTATGGCTACACCTTC. It translates to CSVETGGRDYGYTF.

J is TRBJ1-1 and V is TRBV29-1, with D uncertain. The CDR3 covers 11 residues. V was shortened by 6 bases and J by 4 bases, with 9 bases between the two germline ends. The germline V gene has CDR1 SQVTM and CDR2 ANQGSEA. CDR3 DNA sequence: TGCAGCGTCCGGGTCGGCACTGAAGCTTTCTTT. Amino acids: CSVRVGTEAFF.